The entry that follows covers one T cell receptor (beta chain) sequence. Replicate PCRs run on sorted subsets employed around 200 ng DNA, some 33,000 T cell genomes. The assay was immunoSEQ multiplex PCR, and TCRdb's table has in-frame clones only and misses some. The table lists over a million clones, 96% of them singletons, with approximately 1.1% in the top ten. All donors were healthy HIV-negative adults lacking recent acute infections or vaccinations. The sample comes from a study of shared clonotypes between healthy human individuals. About the study: The study enrolled two women and a few men aged 18 to 49. Each donor had three CD4 naive, three CD4 memory, two CD8 naive and one CD8 memory plate.

The CDR3 contains 15 residues. CDR1 is SGHRS and CDR2 is YFSETQ in the germline V gene. The trim removed 2 bases at V and 7 bases at J, leaving 5 bases unmatched. The sequence came from a man under 40 in good health. The chain couples TRBV5-1 to TRBJ2-1; the match to TRBD2 covers 11 bases. Sample: naive CD4+ T cells sorted from blood. Subset described: CD45RA+ positively selected. DNA for the CDR3: TGCGCCAGCAGCTTAACTAGCGGGAGTTGGAATGAGCAGTTCTTC. Protein product: CASSLTSGSWNEQFF. Full variable domain (missing parts from reference TRBV5-1 and TRBJ2-1): KAGVTQTPRYLIKTRGQQVTLSCSPISGHRSVSWYQQTPGQGLQFLFEYFSETQRNKGNFPGRFSGRQFSNSRSEMNVSTLELGDSALYLCASSLTSGSWNEQFFGPGTRLTVL.